The 20 T cell receptor beta chains below come from one sample, sequenced in a study of blood T cell repertoires in COVID-19. Here immunoSEQ multiplex PCR was the method, and the copy in TCRdb shows in-frame clones only, minus some. The top ten clones hold under 0.3% of a sample with around 700,000 clones, 90% of them seen once. The sample comprised peripheral blood. These receptors were obtained from a young woman with acute or convalescent COVID-19.

The chain links TRBV6-6 to TRBJ1-1; 7 bases are shared with TRBD1. The germline CDR1 and CDR2 sequences are MNHNY and SVGAGI (reference sequence). Unmatched junction bases numbered 9, after V lost 10 bases and J lost 1 base. The CDR3 has 14 residues. The DNA for the CDR3 is TGTGCCACCCGACGGGGACAGCAGAACACTGAAGCTTTCTTT. It translates to CATRRGQQNTEAFF.

CDR3 DNA sequence: TGTGCCACGTGGGGGGACAACACTGAAGCTTTCTTT. Translating it yields CATWGDNTEAFF. The chain uses TRBV19 and TRBJ1-1; TRBD1 might be the D (5 bases). V lost 10 bases and J 2 bases, leaving 11 bases between the germline ends. The CDR3 has 12 residues. Germline values: CDR1 LNHDA, CDR2 SQIVND (reference sequence).

The rearrangement joins TRBV3-1 (or the pseudogene TRBV3-2) to TRBJ2-7, with 8 nucleotides matching TRBD2. CDR1 and CDR2 from the germline V gene are LGHDT and YNNKEL (reference sequence). The V and J ends lost 1 base and 3 bases, in that order; junction bases with no gene match: 8. There are 16 residues in the CDR3. The CDR3 is CASSQAGSGGSYEQYF. The DNA of the CDR3 is TGTGCCAGCAGCCAAGCAGGAAGCGGGGGAAGCTACGAGCAGTACTTC.

This chain links TRBV12-5 with TRBJ2-1, with no clear D. Germline CDR1 is LGHNT and CDR2 is FRNRAP. V was cut by 3 bases and J by 10 bases, with 19 bases left in between. This CDR3 region has 15 residues. Here the CDR3 DNA reads TGTGCTAGTGGTTTAAGGTATACTGAGACTGTAGAGCAGTTCTTC. It is translated as CASGLRYTETVEQFF.

V usage is TRBV20-1 and J usage is TRBJ2-1, with D uncertain. The ends were cut back, 3 bases at V and 4 bases at J, with 10 bases in the middle. In germline, CDR1 is DFQATT, CDR2 SNEGSKA (reference sequence). This CDR3 spans 13 amino acids. CDR3 sequence (DNA): TGCAGTGCTAGTGTCGCGGCTTACAATGAGCAGTTCTTC. Protein sequence: CSASVAAYNEQFF.

V is TRBV24-1 and J is TRBJ1-2; D may be TRBD1 (6 bases). Germline CDR1 reads KGHDR; CDR2 reads SFDVKD. Trimming stripped 4 bases from V and 4 bases from J, with 12 bases between. The CDR3 covers 14 residues. CDR3 protein: CATSDAGEGYGYTF. CDR3 DNA: TGTGCCACCAGTGACGCAGGGGAAGGCTATGGCTACACCTTC.

This clone appeared once. This chain joins TRBV7-6 and TRBJ2-7, with TRBD2 identical over 15 bases. The germline V gene encodes CDR1 SGHVS and CDR2 FNYEAQ. V gave up 6 bases and J gave up 4 bases; unmatched junction bases: 4. The CDR3 runs to 15 residues. The CDR3 bases are TGTGCCAGCAGTTTCGGACTAGCGGGAGGGTACGAGCAGTACTTC. Translating gives CASSFGLAGGYEQYF. The whole variable domain, remainder taken from reference TRBV7-6 and TRBJ2-7, is GAGVSQSPRYKVTKRGQDVALRCDPISGHVSLYWYRQALGQGPEFLTYFNYEAQQDKSGLPNDRFSAERPEGSISTLTIQRTEQRDSAMYRCASSFGLAGGYEQYFGPGTRLTVT.

The rearrangement links TRBV3-1 (or the pseudogene TRBV3-2) to TRBJ2-2; weak D call: TRBD1 (5 bases). V lost 1 base and J 4 bases, leaving 13 bases between the germline ends. This CDR3 contains 16 residues. Looked up from germline, CDR1 is LGHDT and CDR2 is YNNKEL (reference sequence). The CDR3 protein is CASSQAKGRSTGELFF. The CDR3 DNA reads TGTGCCAGCAGCCAAGCGAAGGGGCGCAGCACCGGGGAGCTGTTTTTT.

This chain joins TRBV12-3 or TRBV12-4 and TRBJ1-1; possible D gene TRBD1, 6 bases. Trimming shortened V by 6 bases and J by 5 bases, and 10 bases separated the two germline ends. This CDR3 is 12 amino acids long. The DNA for the CDR3 is TGTGCCAGCAGCTCCAGGGGAACTGAAGCTTTCTTT. Translating gives CASSSRGTEAFF.

This chain connects TRBV9 to TRBJ1-4, with 9 bases fitting TRBD1. The length of the CDR3 is 15 residues. V was pared by 3 bases and J by 8 bases, with 8 bases of the junction left unmatched. The germline gives CDR1 SGDLS, CDR2 YYNGEE. The CDR3 DNA sequence: TGTGCCAGCAGCGGCTCCGGGACAGGGAAGGAAAAACTGTTTTTT. Protein sequence: CASSGSGTGKEKLFF.

V gene TRBV5-6 combines with J gene TRBJ1-5; D unclear. Germline V lookup: CDR1 SGHDT, CDR2 YYEEEE. The V end lost 2 bases, the J end lost 9 bases, and 12 bases lay between the germline ends. There are 13 residues in the CDR3. CDR3 nucleotides: TGTGCCAGCAGCTTTCAGGATCTCGCGCCCCAGCATTTT. Translation: CASSFQDLAPQHF.

This clone appeared a few times. V usage is TRBV2 and J usage is TRBJ2-5; 10 bases agree with TRBD2. The junction had 3 bases not matched to a gene; V was cut back by 3 bases and J by 5 bases. The CDR3 is made up of 14 amino acids. Germline CDR1 SNHLY, CDR2 FYNNEI. The CDR3 DNA sequence: TGTGCCAGCAGTGATGCGGGACTAGCGGAGACCCAGTACTTC. Amino acids: CASSDAGLAETQYF.

The chain has TRBV25-1 and TRBJ2-3, with 7 bases matching TRBD2. Germline V gene sequence: CDR1 MGHDK, CDR2 SYGVNS. J lost 4 bases, V lost 3 bases, and 4 bases had no gene match. The CDR3 has 14 residues. CDR3 DNA sequence: TGTGCCAGCAGTGATTGGGGGGGTCCAGATACGCAGTATTTT. Encoded protein: CASSDWGGPDTQYF. Together with reference TRBV25-1 and TRBJ2-3, the CDR3 gives the full variable domain: EADIYQTPRYLVIGTGKKITLECSQTMGHDKMYWYQQDPGMELHLIHYSYGVNSTEKGDLSSESTVSRIRTEHFPLTLESARPSHTSQYLCASSDWGGPDTQYFGPGTRLTVL.

This clone was recorded only once. The chain joins TRBV12-3 or TRBV12-4 to TRBJ2-3, with no clear D. The CDR3 spans 12 residues. V lost 6 bases and J 8 bases, leaving 12 bases between the germline ends. CDR3 bases: TGTGCCAGCAGCCGCCCTACGGGTACGCAGTATTTT. It encodes CASSRPTGTQYF.

The chain couples TRBV6-5 to TRBJ2-2; the match to TRBD1 covers 7 bases. From germline, CDR1 is MNHEY and CDR2 SVGAGI. The CDR3 has 15 residues. The V gene end was trimmed by 5 bases and the J gene end by 4 bases; junction bases not matched to a gene: 7. For the CDR3, the DNA is TGTGCCAGCAGTCCACAGGGGAGTGCCACCGGGGAGCTGTTTTTT. Translation gives CASSPQGSATGELFF.

V gene TRBV6-2 or TRBV6-3 combines with J gene TRBJ1-1; D is possibly TRBD1 (5 bases). The V end was cut by 3 bases, the J end by 6 bases, with 8 bases between. This CDR3 is 12 amino acids long. Germline loops: CDR1 MNHEY, CDR2 SVGEGT. The DNA for the CDR3 is TGTGCCAGCAGTTATACGACAGCTGAAGCTTTCTTT. This gives the protein CASSYTTAEAFF.

The V and J genes are TRBV7-2 and TRBJ1-2, with 9 bases that match TRBD1. The CDR3 consists of 15 residues. Trimming at V came to 5 bases and at J to 6 bases, leaving 10 bases not matched to a gene. Germline V gene lookup returns CDR1 SGHTA and CDR2 FQGNSA. The CDR3 loop is CASSLPGTGRNGYTF. The CDR3 DNA sequence: TGTGCCAGCAGCCTCCCAGGGACAGGGAGGAATGGCTACACCTTC.

This chain joins TRBV11-2 and TRBJ2-1; perhaps TRBD2 as D (5 bases). From germline, CDR1 is SGHAT and CDR2 FQNNGV. Trimming left V 2 bases short and J 1 base short, with 9 bases between. The CDR3 runs to 15 residues. The CDR3 loop reads CASSLQLDSYNEQFF. In DNA form, the CDR3 reads TGTGCCAGCAGCTTACAACTAGATTCCTACAATGAGCAGTTCTTC.

A remark on this clone: Other nucleotide sequences from this sample produce the same CDR3. This sequence joins TRBV14 and TRBJ1-1; D unclear. Germline lookup yields CDR1 SGHDN and CDR2 FVKESK. This CDR3 is 13 amino acids long. Trimming removed 1 base from V and 5 bases from J, with 8 bases in between. The CDR3 region has the DNA TGTGCCAGCAGCCAAGTAGGCGGAACTGAAGCTTTCTTT. Amino acid sequence: CASSQVGGTEAFF.

The rearrangement uses TRBV2 and TRBJ2-7; TRBD2 aligns across 13 bases. The CDR3 totals 15 residues. Germline-derived CDR1 and CDR2 are SNHLY and FYNNEI. V trimming: 4 bases; J trimming: 3 bases; junction bases outside the gene matches: 3. CDR3 amino acids: CASSARTSGSYEQYF. The CDR3 bases are TGTGCCAGCAGTGCTAGGACTAGCGGGAGCTACGAGCAGTACTTC.